Below are 27 T cell receptor beta chains sequenced from a single sample in a study of shared clonotypes between healthy human individuals. Assay: immunoSEQ multiplex PCR; the TCRdb copy retains only in-frame clones and omits some. The table has 2.3 million or so clones, approximately 95% seen once; the top ten hold about 0.41%. Material for sequencing was naive CD4+ T cells from PBMCs. Stated subset: CD45RA+ positively selected. These receptors came from a man in his late teens or twenties in good health. Some clones in this sample may be carry-over from other donors' samples.

J is TRBJ2-5 and V is TRBV6-5; TRBD2 might be the D (5 bases). V gave up 5 bases and J gave up 5 bases, with 18 bases separating them. The CDR3 length is 15 residues. From germline, CDR1 is MNHEY and CDR2 SVGAGI. CDR3 residues: CASSRGGQSGETQYF. In nucleotides, the CDR3 is TGTGCCAGCAGTCGCGGCGGGCAATCTGGGGAGACCCAGTACTTC.

The CDR3 nucleotides are TGTGCCAGCACCCCAGGGAGGGGGACTAGCGGATACTTCTACGAGCAGTACTTC. Amino acid sequence: CASTPGRGTSGYFYEQYF. The chain joins TRBV5-6 to TRBJ2-7; 11 bases agree with TRBD2. J gave up 3 bases and V 6 bases, and 17 bases lay outside the gene matches. This CDR3 contains 18 residues. Germline V CDR1 and CDR2: SGHDT, YYEEEE.

This sequence joins TRBV5-1 and TRBJ2-3; D is uncertain. The germline gives CDR1 SGHRS, CDR2 YFSETQ. The CDR3 is 13 amino acids. V was trimmed by 1 base and J by 6 bases, leaving 9 bases between them. The DNA of the CDR3 is TGCGCCAGCAGCTTGAACTCCAGGGATACGCAGTATTTT. It codes for CASSLNSRDTQYF.

This rearrangement joins TRBV6-5 to TRBJ1-5, with unresolved D. CDR1 is MNHEY and CDR2 is SVGAGI in the germline V gene. Trimming shortened V by 5 bases and J by 5 bases, and 13 bases separated the two germline ends. The CDR3 has 14 amino acids. CDR3 coding DNA: TGTGCCAGCAGTCTAGGAAGGGTCGATCAGCCCCAGCATTTT. Its protein is CASSLGRVDQPQHF.

The chain is built from TRBV5-1 and TRBJ2-3, with TRBD1 matching over 8 bases. CDR1 and CDR2 (germline): SGHRS, YFSETQ. The CDR3 runs to 14 residues. V trimming: 3 bases; J trimming: 7 bases; junction bases outside the gene matches: 7. CDR3 region: CASSSAGGANTQYF. CDR3 DNA: TGCGCCAGCAGCTCGGCAGGGGGCGCAAATACGCAGTATTTT.

The chain carries TRBV15 and TRBJ2-3; tentative D call: TRBD1 (5 bases). The CDR3 is 14 residues long. Germline V gene sequence: CDR1 LNHNV, CDR2 YYDKDF (reference sequence). V dropped 0 bases and J dropped 9 bases, with 13 bases sitting between them. CDR3 in amino acids: CATSRDRSAGTQYF. The CDR3 nucleotides read TGTGCCACCAGCAGAGATAGAAGCGCAGGGACGCAGTATTTT.

The V call is TRBV25-1, the J call TRBJ2-2; 8 bases line up with TRBD2. The CDR3 runs 16 residues. Germline V gene lookup returns CDR1 MGHDK and CDR2 SYGVNS. Trimming took 2 bases from V and 4 from J; bases not matched to a gene: 6. CDR3 in amino acids: CASSEDGTRTTGELFF. The DNA of the CDR3 is TGTGCCAGCAGTGAAGACGGGACTAGAACCACCGGGGAGCTGTTTTTT.

The gene calls are TRBV2 and TRBJ2-1, with D unclear. The CDR3 is 13 amino acids. Germline loops: CDR1 SNHLY, CDR2 FYNNEI. The V gene lost 6 bases and the J gene lost 4 bases, with 10 bases spanning the gap. CDR3 sequence reads: CASRSERYNEQFF. In DNA, the CDR3 is TGTGCCAGCAGGAGCGAACGTTACAATGAGCAGTTCTTC.

This chain connects TRBV6-1 to TRBJ2-4, with a tentative D call TRBD2 (6 bases). The CDR3 has 14 residues. Trimming removed 1 base from V and 9 bases from J, with 13 bases in between. Germline V gene sequence: CDR1 MNHNS, CDR2 SASEGT. DNA for the CDR3: TGTGCCAGCAGTGAAGTGGAGGGTACTTTCATTCAGTACTTC. Amino acids: CASSEVEGTFIQYF.

The gene calls are TRBV4-3 and TRBJ2-3; D is uncertain. This CDR3 comprises 14 residues. CDR1 is LGHNA and CDR2 is YSLEER in the germline V gene. V was shortened by 0 bases and J by 1 base, with 5 bases between the two germline ends. The CDR3 loop is CASSQEARTDTQYF. CDR3 sequence (DNA): TGCGCCAGCAGCCAAGAGGCTCGCACAGATACGCAGTATTTT.

The chain uses TRBV15 and TRBJ2-7; a possible D gene is TRBD2 (5 bases). Trimming shortened V by 0 bases and J by 3 bases, and 12 bases separated the two germline ends. The CDR3 spans 15 residues. Germline lookup yields CDR1 LNHNV and CDR2 YYDKDF (reference sequence). DNA for the CDR3: TGTGCCACCAGCAGAGAGCCCCAGCGGCACTACGAGCAGTACTTC. Residues: CATSREPQRHYEQYF.

The chain has TRBV6-1 and TRBJ2-1; perhaps TRBD2 as D (6 bases). CDR1 is MNHNS, CDR2 SASEGT, per germline. This CDR3 has 15 residues. Trimming took off 4 bases at V and 0 bases at J, with 10 bases between the two ends. This CDR3 reads CASSGGVHSYNEQFF. CDR3 coding DNA: TGTGCCAGCAGTGGGGGGGTGCACTCCTACAATGAGCAGTTCTTC.

This clone was seen only once. The V gene is TRBV19, the J gene TRBJ1-2, with D hard to call. This CDR3 contains 14 residues. V lost 0 bases and J lost 8, with 13 bases in between. Germline assignment: CDR1 LNHDA and CDR2 SQIVND (reference sequence). The CDR3 nucleotides are TGTGCCAGTAGTATAGAAGCGCCCCGGTCAGGCTACACCTTC. This encodes CASSIEAPRSGYTF.

This clone has only one observation. The chain links TRBV5-1 to TRBJ2-2; TRBD2 aligns across 7 bases. V lost 3 bases and J lost 5; bases outside the gene matches: 7. The CDR3 has 15 residues. Per germline, CDR1 SGHRS and CDR2 YFSETQ. In nucleotides, the CDR3 is TGCGCCAGCAGCTCAAGGACTAGTGAAACCGGGGAGCTGTTTTTT. Amino acid sequence: CASSSRTSETGELFF.

The J gene is TRBJ1-5, the V gene TRBV7-9; D gene ambiguous. The V end was cut by 5 bases, the J end by 7 bases, with 12 bases between. Germline V gene sequence: CDR1 SEHNR, CDR2 FQNEAQ (reference sequence). The length of the CDR3 is 13 residues. The CDR3 sequence: CASSPDLEQPQHF. The CDR3 region has the DNA TGTGCCAGCAGCCCAGACCTGGAGCAGCCCCAGCATTTT.

J is TRBJ1-2 and V is TRBV7-3; D gene ambiguous. CDR3 length: 13 residues. CDR1 and CDR2 from the germline V gene are SGHTA and FQGTGA. Trimming took 2 bases from V and 3 from J, leaving 7 bases between them. DNA for the CDR3: TGTGCCAGCAGCTTAGGTGCGGACTATGGCTACACCTTC. It specifies CASSLGADYGYTF.

The CDR3: CASSPRTGRLPQHF. The CDR3 region has the DNA TGTGCCAGCAGCCCCCGGACGGGGAGGTTGCCCCAGCATTTT. The chain recombines TRBV5-8 with TRBJ1-5; D is uncertain. Trimming pared 4 bases from V and 9 bases from J, leaving 17 bases between. The CDR3 runs 14 residues. Germline V CDR1 and CDR2: SGHTS, YDEGEE.

The chain is built from TRBV28 and TRBJ1-4, with D possibly matching TRBD1 (6 bases). The CDR3 is 15 amino acids. Germline V CDR1 and CDR2: MDHEN, SYDVKM. The ends were cut back, 5 bases at V and 4 bases at J, with 14 bases in the middle. For the CDR3, the DNA is TGTGCCAGCAGTCCCCCGGACAGATATAATGAAAAACTGTTTTTT. It yields the protein CASSPPDRYNEKLFF.

The J gene is TRBJ2-5, the V gene TRBV28, with D possibly being TRBD2 (6 bases). The V gene's germline CDR1 is MDHEN and CDR2 SYDVKM. CDR3 length equals 15 residues. The V gene lost 8 bases and the J gene lost 2 bases, with 18 bases spanning the gap. The CDR3 DNA reads as TGTGCCAGCTCTTATAGCGGAGGGATTCAAGAGACCCAGTACTTC. This encodes CASSYSGGIQETQYF.

The chain recombines TRBV29-1 with TRBJ1-3; 7 bases are shared with TRBD1. Germline-derived CDR1 and CDR2 are SQVTM and ANQGSEA. The V gene end was trimmed by 5 bases and the J gene end by 4 bases; junction bases not matched to a gene: 5. There are 13 residues in the CDR3. CDR3 nucleotide sequence: TGCAGCGTTTATGACAGGGACGGAAACACCATATATTTT. Its translation: CSVYDRDGNTIYF.

The CDR3 reads CASSQVTEAFF. The CDR3 DNA reads as TGTGCCAGTTCTCAGGTCACTGAAGCTTTCTTT. The chain employs TRBV28 and TRBJ1-1, with D hard to call. The V end was cut by 9 bases, the J end by 4 bases, with 9 bases between. Germline CDR1 MDHEN, CDR2 SYDVKM. The CDR3 is 11 amino acids.

This clone came up once. This chain connects TRBV4-3 to TRBJ2-2; 9 bases agree with TRBD2. Germline V CDR1 and CDR2: LGHNA, YSLEER. V trimming: 2 bases; J trimming: 2 bases; junction bases outside the gene matches: 3. This CDR3 contains 16 residues. The CDR3 bases are TGCGCCAGCAGCCAAATAGCGGGAGACAACACCGGGGAGCTGTTTTTT. Amino acid sequence: CASSQIAGDNTGELFF.

The DNA of the CDR3 is TGCGCCAGCAGCCAAGTCCTTGGGACTGAGCAGTTCTTC. This gives the protein CASSQVLGTEQFF. The V gene is TRBV4-1, the J gene TRBJ2-1; D may correspond to TRBD1 or TRBD2 (5 bases each). The V end was cut by 1 base, the J end by 9 bases, with 10 bases between. Germline V lookup: CDR1 MGHRA, CDR2 YSYEKL. The CDR3 loop spans 13 amino acids.

The chain has TRBV7-9 and TRBJ2-1; 15 nucleotides match TRBD2. The CDR3 is 17 residues long. The germline V gene encodes CDR1 SEHNR and CDR2 FQNEAQ (reference sequence). The junction had 10 bases not matched to a gene; V was cut back by 4 bases and J by 9 bases. The CDR3 protein is CASSYQPGTSGRIEQFF. The CDR3 nucleotides are TGTGCCAGCAGCTACCAGCCCGGGACTAGCGGGAGGATTGAGCAGTTCTTC. The full variable domain, with the rest looked up from reference TRBV7-9 and TRBJ2-1, is DTGVSQNPRHKITKRGQNVTFRCDPISEHNRLYWYRQTLGQGPEFLTYFQNEAQLEKSRLLSDRFSAERPKGSFSTLEIQRTEQGDSAMYLCASSYQPGTSGRIEQFFGPGTRLTVL.

This clone was counted a single time. V and J are TRBV28 and TRBJ2-6; D possibly corresponds to TRBD1 (6 bases). Germline lookup yields CDR1 MDHEN and CDR2 SYDVKM. With 6 bases removed from V and 2 bases from J, the gap between germline ends came to 8 bases. The CDR3 is made up of 14 amino acids. CDR3 in amino acids: CASRTGTGANVLTF. In DNA form, the CDR3 reads TGTGCCAGCAGAACAGGGACTGGGGCCAACGTCCTGACTTTC.

This clone came up once. The chain links TRBV7-9 to TRBJ1-5; maybe TRBD1 (5 bases). Germline lookup yields CDR1 SEHNR and CDR2 FQNEAQ (reference sequence). The CDR3 length is 14 residues. Trimming took off 1 base at V and 7 bases at J, with 11 bases between the two ends. This CDR3 reads CASSLGGDSQPQHF. In DNA, the CDR3 is TGTGCCAGCAGCTTAGGAGGGGATAGCCAGCCCCAGCATTTT.

V is TRBV5-6 and J is TRBJ1-1; no firm D call. Germline CDR1 is SGHDT and CDR2 is YYEEEE. V lost 1 base to trimming and J lost 1 base, with 8 bases between them. This CDR3 spans 14 amino acids. For the CDR3, the DNA is TGTGCCAGCAGCTTGTGGCGGGGGAACACTGAAGCTTTCTTT. Translated, it gives CASSLWRGNTEAFF.